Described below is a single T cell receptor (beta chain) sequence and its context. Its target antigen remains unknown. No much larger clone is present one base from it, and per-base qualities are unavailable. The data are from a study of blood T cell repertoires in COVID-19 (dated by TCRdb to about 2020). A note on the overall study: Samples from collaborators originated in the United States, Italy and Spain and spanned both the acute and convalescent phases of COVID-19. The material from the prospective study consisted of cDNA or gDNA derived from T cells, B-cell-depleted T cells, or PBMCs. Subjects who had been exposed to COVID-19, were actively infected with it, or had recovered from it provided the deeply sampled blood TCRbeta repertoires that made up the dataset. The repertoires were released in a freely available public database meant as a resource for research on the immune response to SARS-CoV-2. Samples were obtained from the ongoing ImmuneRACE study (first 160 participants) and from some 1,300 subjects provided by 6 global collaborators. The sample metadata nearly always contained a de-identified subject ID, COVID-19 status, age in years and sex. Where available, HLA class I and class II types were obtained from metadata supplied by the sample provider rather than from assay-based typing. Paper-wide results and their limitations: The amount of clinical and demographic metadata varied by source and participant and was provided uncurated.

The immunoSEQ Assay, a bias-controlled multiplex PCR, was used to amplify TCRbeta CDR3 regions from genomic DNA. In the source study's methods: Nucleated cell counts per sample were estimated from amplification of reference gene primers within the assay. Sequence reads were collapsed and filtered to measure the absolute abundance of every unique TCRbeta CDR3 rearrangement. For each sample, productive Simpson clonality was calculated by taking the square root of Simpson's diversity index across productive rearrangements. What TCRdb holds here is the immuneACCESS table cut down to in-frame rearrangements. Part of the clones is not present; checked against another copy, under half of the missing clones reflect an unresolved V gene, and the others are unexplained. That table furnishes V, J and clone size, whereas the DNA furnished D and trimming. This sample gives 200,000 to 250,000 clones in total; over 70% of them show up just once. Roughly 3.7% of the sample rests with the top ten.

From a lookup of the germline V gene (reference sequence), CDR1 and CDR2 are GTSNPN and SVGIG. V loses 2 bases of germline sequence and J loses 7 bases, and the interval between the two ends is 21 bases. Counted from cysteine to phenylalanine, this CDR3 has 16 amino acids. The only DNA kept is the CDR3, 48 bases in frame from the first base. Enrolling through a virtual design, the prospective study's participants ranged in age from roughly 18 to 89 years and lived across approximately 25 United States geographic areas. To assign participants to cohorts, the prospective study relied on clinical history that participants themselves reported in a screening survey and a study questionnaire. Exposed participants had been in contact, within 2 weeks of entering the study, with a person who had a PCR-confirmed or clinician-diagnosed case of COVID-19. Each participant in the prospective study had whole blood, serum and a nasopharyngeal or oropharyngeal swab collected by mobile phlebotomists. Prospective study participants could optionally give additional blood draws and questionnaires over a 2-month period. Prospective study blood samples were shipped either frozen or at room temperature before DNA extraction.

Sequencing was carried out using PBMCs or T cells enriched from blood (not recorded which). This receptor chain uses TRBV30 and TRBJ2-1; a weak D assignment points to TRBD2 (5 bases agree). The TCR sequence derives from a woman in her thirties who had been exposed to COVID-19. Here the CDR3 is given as CAWSQFGLSGGNEQFF. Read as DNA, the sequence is TGTGCCTGGAGTCAATTTGGACTGAGCGGAGGAAATGAGCAGTTCTTC.